This is a list of T cell receptor beta chains from one sample in a study of blood T cell repertoires in COVID-19. Repertoires were generated with immunoSEQ multiplex PCR, while TCRdb's copy carries only in-frame clones and drops some. The top ten clones hold about an eighth of a sample with 81,000 or so clones, about 82% of them seen once. The source material was peripheral blood. The source is a woman in her seventies with active or convalescent COVID-19. The CDR3 runs from the conserved cysteine through the conserved F or W. A D gene is named only where the DNA matches it firmly. Only some rows state a clone size, as once, few, many or a class for expanded clones.

d_call j_call v_call clone_size cdr3_aa cdr3_nt
TRBD2 TRBJ2-7 TRBV6-2/TRBV6-3 once CASSFQGLGDEQYF TGTGCCAGCAGCTTTCAGGGACTAGGGGACGAGCAGTACTTC
. TRBJ1-2 TRBV29-1 few CSAPTDRAYGYTF TGCAGCGCCCCCACAGACAGAGCGTATGGCTACACCTTC
TRBD1 TRBJ2-7 TRBV5-1 . CASSPRTGGLDEQYF TGCGCCAGCAGCCCCAGGACAGGGGGGCTTGACGAGCAGTACTTC
. TRBJ1-5 TRBV2 . CASSEEGQPQHF TGTGCCAGCAGTGAGGAGGGCCAGCCCCAGCATTTT
TRBD1 TRBJ1-1 TRBV3-1/TRBV3-2 few CASSGRDSNTEAFF TGTGCCAGCAGCGGCCGGGACAGTAACACTGAAGCTTTCTTT
. TRBJ2-1 TRBV4-2 . CASSPQGYNEQFF TGTGCCAGCAGCCCGCAGGGATACAATGAGCAGTTCTTC
. TRBJ2-7 TRBV5-6 few CASSLGGTLYEQYF TGTGCCAGCAGCTTGGGCGGGACCCTCTACGAGCAGTACTTC
TRBD2 TRBJ2-1 TRBV3-1/TRBV3-2 once CASSQGRLAREFF TGTGCCAGCAGCCAAGGTCGACTAGCTCGAGAGTTCTTC
. TRBJ1-4 TRBV6-5 . CATDRTSTNEKLFF TGTGCCACCGACAGAACCTCAACTAATGAAAAACTGTTTTTT
. TRBJ2-1 TRBV19 . CASSIRPQPPNPNNEQFF TGTGCCAGTAGTATAAGGCCACAGCCACCAAACCCTAACAATGAGCAGTTCTTC
TRBD1 TRBJ1-5 TRBV6-2/TRBV6-3 . CASSPRTGGSGQPQHF TGTGCCAGCAGTCCGAGGACAGGGGGCTCGGGTCAGCCCCAGCATTTT
. TRBJ1-4 TRBV7-9 . CASRRGWPDGEKLFF TGTGCCAGCAGACGGGGGTGGCCCGACGGTGAAAAACTGTTTTTT
. TRBJ1-2 TRBV10-1 once CASSPVVGYTF TGCGCCAGCAGTCCGGTCGTAGGCTACACCTTC
TRBD1 TRBJ1-1 TRBV6-2/TRBV6-3 . CASSQDRAHNTEAFF TGTGCCAGCAGTCAGGACAGGGCACACAACACTGAAGCTTTCTTT
. TRBJ2-7 TRBV5-1 . CASSFNSPYEQYF TGCGCCAGCAGCTTCAACAGCCCCTACGAGCAGTACTTC
TRBD1 TRBJ2-5 TRBV7-2 . CATGAPGGVETQYF TGTGCCACGGGGGCGCCAGGGGGCGTTGAGACCCAGTACTTC
TRBD2 TRBJ2-3 TRBV6-2/TRBV6-3 . CASSYTKRGALTQYF TGTGCCAGCAGTTACACCAAGCGGGGGGCCCTTACGCAGTATTTT
. TRBJ1-5 TRBV11-2 . CASSLGAGLKPQHF TGTGCCAGCAGCTTAGGCGCGGGGTTAAAGCCCCAGCATTTT
TRBD1 TRBJ1-2 TRBV5-1 few CASTVQGANGYTF TGCGCCAGCACCGTCCAGGGGGCGAATGGCTACACCTTC
. TRBJ1-2 TRBV7-2 . CASSFSGWGFANYGYTF TGTGCCAGCAGCTTCAGCGGTTGGGGATTCGCTAACTATGGCTACACCTTC
TRBD1 TRBJ2-3 TRBV28 . CASSMTGVRADTQYF TGTGCCAGCAGTATGACAGGGGTTAGGGCAGATACGCAGTATTTT
. TRBJ2-7 TRBV7-2 . CASSLVQGTYEQYF TGTGCCAGCAGCTTAGTACAGGGCACCTACGAGCAGTACTTC
TRBD1 TRBJ1-3 TRBV11-2 . CASSLTGGNTIYF TGTGCCAGCAGCCTGACAGGGGGAAACACCATATATTTT
. TRBJ2-5 TRBV2 . CAASIEDQETQYF TGTGCCGCCTCCATTGAGGACCAAGAGACCCAGTACTTC
. TRBJ1-5 TRBV7-2 . CASSPGGGNQPQHF TGTGCCAGCAGCCCGGGGGGGGGAAATCAGCCCCAGCATTTT
. TRBJ1-2 TRBV7-2 . CASSSQGSYGYTF TGTGCCAGCAGCTCACAGGGCAGCTATGGCTACACCTTC
TRBD2 TRBJ2-2 TRBV19 . CASSIGGGAPGELFF TGTGCCAGTAGTATAGGCGGGGGGGCTCCCGGGGAGCTGTTTTTT
TRBD1 TRBJ2-2 TRBV6-5 . CASRRDSGTGELFF TGTGCCAGCAGACGGGACAGTGGGACCGGGGAGCTGTTTTTT
TRBD2 TRBJ2-2 TRBV9 . CASSGLADTGELFF TGTGCCAGCAGCGGACTAGCGGACACCGGGGAGCTGTTTTTT
TRBD1 TRBJ1-2 TRBV5-1 few CASSLTGDRALSSF TGCGCCAGCAGCCTCACCGGGGACAGGGCACTCAGCTCCTTC
. TRBJ1-6 TRBV27 . CASRRDRFWSPLHF TGTGCCAGCAGGAGAGACAGGTTTTGGTCACCCCTCCACTTT
. TRBJ1-2 TRBV6-5 . CASRDIYGYTF TGTGCCAGCAGAGACATATATGGCTACACCTTC
. TRBJ1-3 TRBV6-5 medium-sized CASSLIGSGNTIYF TGTGCCAGCAGCCTCATCGGCTCTGGAAACACCATATATTTT
. TRBJ2-7 TRBV7-9 . CASSLGLAEPYEQYF TGTGCCAGCAGCTTAGGGTTAGCGGAACCCTACGAGCAGTACTTC
TRBD1 TRBJ2-7 TRBV6-2/TRBV6-3 . CASSQTRTGGSHEQYF TGTGCCAGCAGCCAAACACGGACAGGGGGCTCCCACGAGCAGTACTTC
. TRBJ2-5 TRBV5-8 once CASCVGGRWETQYF TGTGCCAGCTGTGTCGGGGGGCGTTGGGAGACCCAGTACTTC
. TRBJ1-1 TRBV5-5 few CASSLAGASMNTEAFF TGTGCCAGCAGCTTGGCAGGGGCTAGCATGAACACTGAAGCTTTCTTT
. TRBJ1-3 TRBV9 . CASSVQGGAGNTIYF TGTGCCAGCAGCGTCCAGGGAGGGGCTGGAAACACCATATATTTT
TRBD1 TRBJ2-5 TRBV5-1 . CASSQDGQAQETQYF TGCGCCAGCAGTCAAGACGGACAGGCCCAAGAGACCCAGTACTTC
TRBD1 TRBJ1-2 TRBV19 . CASHSWDRVGYTF TGTGCCAGCCATTCATGGGACAGAGTGGGCTACACCTTC
. TRBJ1-5 TRBV5-8 . CASSSGSYSNQPQHF TGTGCCAGCAGTTCAGGGTCCTATAGCAATCAGCCCCAGCATTTT
TRBD1 TRBJ1-2 TRBV5-5 . CASSLGQGDGYTF TGTGCCAGCAGCTTGGGACAGGGGGATGGCTACACCTTC
TRBD1 TRBJ2-5 TRBV7-9 . CASTYRRDRKETQYF TGTGCCAGCACCTACCGCCGGGACAGAAAAGAGACCCAGTACTTC
TRBD1 TRBJ2-1 TRBV18 . CASSSRTGGWNEQFF TGTGCCAGCTCATCCCGGACAGGGGGCTGGAATGAGCAGTTCTTC
. TRBJ2-7 TRBV6-6 . CASSTRSTTYEQYF TGTGCCAGTTCGACAAGATCAACAACCTACGAGCAGTACTTC
TRBD2 TRBJ2-5 TRBV6-2/TRBV6-3 . CASSYLIGGGEQETQYF TGTGCCAGCAGTTACTTAATCGGGGGGGGCGAGCAAGAGACCCAGTACTTC
TRBD1 TRBJ2-1 TRBV2 . CASSPRTGGNEQFF TGTGCCAGCAGTCCCCGGACAGGGGGTAATGAGCAGTTCTTC
TRBD1 TRBJ2-2 TRBV7-9 . CASSVRGSSTGELFF TGTGCCAGCAGCGTCAGGGGGAGTAGCACCGGGGAGCTGTTTTTT
. TRBJ1-6 TRBV4-3 . CASSQEMRLDDSPLHF TGCGCCAGCAGCCAAGAAATGCGGCTGGATGATTCACCCCTCCACTTT
. TRBJ2-3 TRBV13 . CASSLRGGDTQYF TGTGCCAGCAGCTTAAGGGGGGGCGATACGCAGTATTTT
TRBD2 TRBJ2-3 TRBV7-9 . CAVGGSTDTQYF TGTGCCGTCGGGGGGAGCACAGATACGCAGTATTTT